Shown below are 21 T cell receptor beta chains from a single sample sequenced in a study of blood T cell repertoires in COVID-19. The table came from immunoSEQ multiplex PCR; TCRdb's copy has only in-frame clones and leaves some out. Altogether fewer than 350,000 clones are present, around 88% being singletons, with the ten largest covering about 4.6%. The specimen was peripheral blood. The receptor set was obtained from a man between 40 and 49 years old with acute or convalescent COVID-19.

The genes are TRBV10-3 and TRBJ1-4; D is uncertain. V shed 0 bases and J shed 8 bases, with 7 bases lying between them. The CDR3 loop spans 13 amino acids. Germline V gene sequence: CDR1 ENHRY, CDR2 SYGVKD. This chain's CDR3 is CAISESDREKLFF. The DNA of the CDR3 is TGTGCCATCAGTGAGTCAGATAGAGAAAAACTGTTTTTT.

This chain joins TRBV29-1 and TRBJ1-1; 9 bases line up with TRBD1. This CDR3 is 14 amino acids long. Germline values: CDR1 SQVTM, CDR2 ANQGSEA. V lost 6 bases, J lost 1 base, and 6 bases stayed unmatched. CDR3 loop: CSVGRQGGNTEAFF. DNA of the CDR3: TGCAGCGTGGGAAGACAGGGGGGGAACACTGAAGCTTTCTTT.

This clone has only one observation. The rearrangement uses TRBV7-9 and TRBJ1-2; possibly TRBD1 for D (5 bases). V gave up 5 bases and J gave up 4 bases, with 20 bases separating them. CDR1 and CDR2 from the germline V gene are SEHNR and FQNEAQ (reference sequence). The CDR3 totals 16 residues. CDR3: CASSPAGGRFFYGYTF. The CDR3 DNA follows: TGTGCCAGCAGCCCCGCCGGGGGTCGGTTTTTCTATGGCTACACCTTC.

This chain connects TRBV6-5 to TRBJ1-1; weak D call: TRBD1 (5 bases). The germline CDR1 and CDR2 sequences are MNHEY and SVGAGI. Trimming pared 7 bases from V and 1 base from J, leaving 13 bases between. The CDR3 is 14 amino acids. This chain's CDR3 is CASTPGKQNTEAFF. The CDR3 coding sequence is TGTGCCAGCACCCCAGGGAAACAGAACACTGAAGCTTTCTTT.

This clone occurred once. In DNA form, the CDR3 reads TGTGCCAGTAGTAAGGGGGACGTCTATGGCTACACCTTC. It is translated as CASSKGDVYGYTF. The chain joins TRBV19 to TRBJ1-2; D is possibly TRBD1 (6 bases). The length of the CDR3 is 13 residues. Germline assignment: CDR1 LNHDA and CDR2 SQIVND (reference sequence). The ends were cut back, 4 bases at V and 4 bases at J, with 10 bases in the middle.

This chain links TRBV6-6 with TRBJ2-1, with 7 positions matching TRBD2. Germline-derived CDR1 and CDR2 are MNHNY and SVGAGI (reference sequence). This CDR3 spans 15 amino acids. V lost 0 bases, J lost 4 bases, and 3 bases stayed unmatched. The CDR3 region has the DNA TGTGCCAGCAGTTACTCGGGCGGGGGTTACAATGAGCAGTTCTTC. Amino acid sequence: CASSYSGGGYNEQFF.

This chain connects TRBV5-4 to TRBJ2-7; D call uncertain. Trimming removed 4 bases from V and 5 bases from J, with 13 bases in between. CDR1 and CDR2 (germline): SGHNT, YYREEE (reference sequence). The CDR3 runs to 13 residues. DNA of the CDR3: TGTGCCAGCAGCCCCCCGCGGTCCCACGAGCAGTACTTC. Translation: CASSPPRSHEQYF.

Many counts were recorded for this clone. This chain links TRBV7-2 with TRBJ1-1, with 9 bases that match TRBD1. The CDR3 consists of 15 residues. Germline trimming cut 5 bases from V and 2 bases from J; bases unmatched to any gene: 6. CDR1 is SGHTA, CDR2 FQGNSA, per germline. The CDR3 sequence: CASSILGQGNTEAFF. The CDR3 coding sequence is TGTGCCAGCAGCATATTGGGACAGGGTAACACTGAAGCTTTCTTT.

The V call is TRBV5-1, the J call TRBJ2-2, with D possibly TRBD1 on 5 matching bases. V shed 0 bases and J shed 6 bases, with 12 bases lying between them. Per germline, CDR1 SGHRS and CDR2 YFSETQ. The CDR3 loop spans 15 amino acids. CDR3: CASSLGQGKAGELFF. The CDR3 nucleotides read TGCGCCAGCAGCTTGGGCCAGGGAAAAGCCGGGGAGCTGTTTTTT.

This clone was observed a single time. The rearrangement uses TRBV6-2 or TRBV6-3 and TRBJ2-1; 9 bases match TRBD1. CDR1 is MNHEY and CDR2 is SVGEGT in the germline V gene. The ends lost 5 bases at V and 6 bases at J; junction bases unmatched: 8. The CDR3 is 15 amino acids. CDR3 sequence (DNA): TGTGCCAGCAGTCCCCGGGACAGGGAAGGCAATGAGCAGTTCTTC. As protein: CASSPRDREGNEQFF.

This chain uses TRBV12-5 with TRBJ1-3; D unresolved. The CDR3 is 15 amino acids. V was cut by 3 bases and J by 2 bases, with 11 bases left in between. The germline gives CDR1 LGHNT, CDR2 FRNRAP. This CDR3 reads CASGFGSLTGNTIYF. The CDR3 DNA sequence: TGTGCTAGTGGTTTTGGCAGTTTAACTGGAAACACCATATATTTT. The variable domain in full, completed from reference TRBV12-5 and TRBJ1-3, reads DARVTQTPRHKVTEMGQEVTMRCQPILGHNTVFWYRQTMMQGLELLAYFRNRAPLDDSGMPKDRFSAEMPDATLATLKIQPSEPRDSAVYFCASGFGSLTGNTIYFGEGSWLTVV.

The chain joins TRBV5-4 to TRBJ2-2; D unresolved. Germline V CDR1 and CDR2: SGHNT, YYREEE (reference sequence). This CDR3 contains 13 residues. V lost 0 bases and J 4 bases, leaving 4 bases between the germline ends. CDR3 sequence reads: CASSLVSTGELFF. Here the CDR3 DNA reads TGTGCCAGCAGCTTGGTCAGCACCGGGGAGCTGTTTTTT.

The V gene is TRBV11-2, the J gene TRBJ1-3; TRBD1 matches at 12 bases. In germline, CDR1 is SGHAT, CDR2 FQNNGV. V trimming: 3 bases; J trimming: 9 bases; junction bases outside the gene matches: 3. The CDR3 contains 14 residues. The CDR3, as DNA: TGTGCCAGCAGCTTCGGGACAGGGGGCATCACCATATATTTT. Its translation: CASSFGTGGITIYF.

The rearrangement links TRBV12-3 or TRBV12-4 to TRBJ1-1; D unresolved. Deletions cut 2 bases from V and 2 bases from J, with 6 bases between. The length of the CDR3 is 13 residues. The CDR3 protein is CASSLSENTEAFF. The DNA for the CDR3 is TGTGCCAGCAGTTTAAGCGAAAACACTGAAGCTTTCTTT.

The chain is built from TRBV6-5 and TRBJ1-5, with D possibly matching TRBD1 (6 bases). The CDR3 has 12 residues. Trimming took 6 bases from V and 8 from J, leaving 11 bases between them. Germline CDR1 and CDR2: MNHEY and SVGAGI. CDR3 residues: CASRAPGEPQHF. The CDR3 nucleotides are TGTGCCAGCAGAGCTCCAGGGGAGCCCCAGCATTTT.

This rearrangement joins TRBV27 to TRBJ2-4, with a weak D call TRBD1 (6 bases). The CDR3 spans 16 residues. Trimming stripped 6 bases from V and 1 base from J, with 16 bases between. Germline assignment: CDR1 MNHEY and CDR2 SMNVEV (reference sequence). The CDR3 region is CASSQHREGAKNIQYF. In DNA form, the CDR3 reads TGTGCCAGCAGCCAACACAGGGAAGGGGCCAAAAACATTCAGTACTTC.

In its sample, this clone was seen a few times. The chain carries TRBV14 and TRBJ1-3; no definite D call. Germline CDR1 reads SGHDN; CDR2 reads FVKESK. The CDR3 sequence is 14 residues long. V lost 4 bases, J lost 4 bases, and 11 bases lay in between. The CDR3 region has the DNA TGTGCCAGCAGCCCTACTCGGAGGGGAAACACCATATATTTT. It translates to CASSPTRRGNTIYF.

This clone was picked up one time. The gene calls are TRBV6-5 and TRBJ1-3; 8 bases map to TRBD1. Trimming took 0 bases from V and 4 from J; bases not matched to a gene: 5. CDR1 is MNHEY, CDR2 SVGAGI, per germline. The length of the CDR3 is 16 residues. The CDR3 DNA follows: TGTGCCAGCAGTTACTCCCGGACAGGGTCGGGAAACACCATATATTTT. Residues: CASSYSRTGSGNTIYF.

This rearrangement joins TRBV3-1 (or the pseudogene TRBV3-2) to TRBJ1-2; 7 bases map to TRBD1. The germline V gene encodes CDR1 LGHDT and CDR2 YNNKEL (reference sequence). This CDR3 comprises 13 residues. J was trimmed by 8 bases and V by 5 bases; bases with no gene match: 8. DNA of the CDR3: TGTGCCAGCAGCAGGGGGCGTAACGGGGGCTACACCTTC. Translated: CASSRGRNGGYTF.

The chain links TRBV12-5 to TRBJ2-3; D call uncertain. V was cut by 0 bases and J by 0 bases, with 10 bases left in between. The CDR3 sequence is 16 residues long. CDR1 LGHNT and CDR2 FRNRAP come from the germline V gene. Here the CDR3 DNA reads TGTGCTAGTGGTTTGGTACTCACGAGGAGCACAGATACGCAGTATTTT. Its translation is CASGLVLTRSTDTQYF.

This clone was counted ten times or more. J is TRBJ2-2 and V is TRBV2; D may be TRBD2 (6 bases). The CDR3 is made up of 13 amino acids. Germline V lookup: CDR1 SNHLY, CDR2 FYNNEI. The V gene lost 4 bases and the J gene lost 5 bases, with 8 bases spanning the gap. CDR3: CASSVGTTGELFF. The DNA of the CDR3 is TGTGCCAGCAGTGTTGGGACTACCGGGGAGCTGTTTTTT.